This T cell receptor beta chain was profiled in a study of identical twins. cDNA molecules carried unique molecular identifiers, and template switching added a universal primer site. From the 5' RACE reads, TCRdb called clonotypes with MiXCR, one entry per CDR3 protein. The sample yields about 660,000 distinct CDR3 sequences, 8% to 9% seen once. Overall study results and limits: Modeled out-of-frame TCR alpha sharing in monozygotic twins fell below observed levels. Conclusions leaned on cross-sectional statistical analysis and did not track the same donors over time.

To note about this clonotype: Its matching antigen is unknown.

The CDR3 consists of 13 residues. Germline assignment: CDR1 SQVTM and CDR2 ANQGSEA. The same sample was also used in a study of yellow fever vaccine responses in identical twins.

The sequence derives from a young woman in good health. The sequenced material came from PBMCs. This rearrangement joins TRBV29-1 to TRBJ2-2; D may be TRBD2 (6 bases). CDR3 DNA sequence: TGCAGTGCGGGACTTAAGTACACCGGGGAGCTGTTTTTT. Translating gives CSAGLKYTGELFF.